The source of this TCR beta chain is a study of T-cell reconstitution after alpha-beta-depleted transplantation in children. J gave up 7 bases and V 5 bases, and 10 bases lay outside the gene matches. Germline V CDR1 and CDR2: MNHEY, SMNVEV (reference sequence). The CDR3 runs 15 residues. There are many counts of this clonotype. The authors prepared the TCRbeta library with unique molecular identifiers. One entry per CDR3 protein, called by TCRdb with MiXCR from the PCR reads. There are approximately 500,000 distinct CDR3 sequences in the sample; over 9.5% occur only once, and roughly 2.1% lies in the top ten.

The V and J genes are TRBV27 and TRBJ2-3, with 9 bases aligning to TRBD2. Sequencing was performed on PBMCs, taken before TCRalphabeta/CD19-depleted stem cell transplant. This TCR was sampled from a child younger than 10 with inherited bone marrow failure, due to receive a stem cell transplant. The CDR3 DNA is TGTGCCAGCAGTCTAGATGCGGGAGGGCCATATACGCAGTATTTT. It is translated as CASSLDAGGPYTQYF.